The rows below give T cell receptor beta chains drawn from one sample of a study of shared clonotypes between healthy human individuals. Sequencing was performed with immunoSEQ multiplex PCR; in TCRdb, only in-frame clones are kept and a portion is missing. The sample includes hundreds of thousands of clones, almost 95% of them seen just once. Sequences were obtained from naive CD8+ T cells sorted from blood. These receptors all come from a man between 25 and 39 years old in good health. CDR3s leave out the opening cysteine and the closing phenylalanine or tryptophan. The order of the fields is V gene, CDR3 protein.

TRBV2,ASSELDRARVSNQPQH
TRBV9,ASSVAGPGSSYNEQF
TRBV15,ATSARLAGPSVYEQY
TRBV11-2,ASRGLADLGEQY
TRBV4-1,ASSQVGQGWETQY
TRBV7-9,ASSLGASGASYNEQF
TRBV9,ASSVGQGALRPQETQY
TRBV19,ASSIVLGLGNQPQH
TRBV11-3,ASSFSPAEQY
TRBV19,ASSSPGGGITEAF
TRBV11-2,ASSLDLWDRAGELF
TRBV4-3,ASSQGLAVYNEQF
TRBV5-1,ASSPAGGSSDTGELF
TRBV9,ASSVEGRERVNEQF
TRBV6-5,ASSYGLSGANVLT